The subject of this entry is one T cell receptor (beta chain). Its binding antigen is unknown. No base-level quality is on record; no much larger clone is a single base apart. This record comes from a study of T-cell reconstitution after alpha-beta-depleted transplantation in children (dated by TCRdb to 2015 to 2016). Study-level background: Using TCR repertoire profiling, the study quantitatively followed how T-cell immune reconstitution unfolded in children after TCRalphabeta/CD19-depleted allogeneic hematopoietic cell transplantation. General study outcomes and caveats: The apparently early recovery of alphabetaT-cell counts about two months after transplant reportedly depended on only several hundred rapidly expanded clones that came from non-depleted graft cells. In some patients, high TCRbeta diversity at day 60 was attributed to recipient T cells and intrathymic progenitors that had survived conditioning. Hyperexpanded clone frequencies declined over subsequent months; after one year, T-cell counts and TCRbeta diversity were mostly attributed to newly produced T cells.

The library relied on PCR. Sequencing was carried out with an Illumina HiSeq 2500. Molecular barcoding was employed in the preparation of TCR libraries, with unique molecular identifiers being used to normalize TCRbeta repertoire quantification. TCRdb handled the public reads itself, with Q25 trimming in fastp and clone calling in MiXCR, and kept productive beta chains. A single entry per CDR3 protein holds the most common genes and DNA from its merged rows. The sample table contains about 980,000 distinct CDR3 sequences; only one count was recorded for under 30% of them. The ten largest clones add up to more than 25% of the sample. Explained via the paper, the treatment or condition label denotes: allogeneic hematopoietic cell transplantation with graft depleted of TCRalphabeta T cells and CD19 B cells. The transplant recipients were children given TCRalphabeta/CD19-depleted allogeneic hematopoietic cell grafts.

For CDR1 and CDR2, the germline V gene (reference sequence) lists MNHEY and SMNVEV. Reading from cysteine to phenylalanine, the CDR3 counts 14 amino acids. Of the read, only the CDR3 DNA is kept; its 42 bases are in frame from base 1. V is cut by 8 bases and J by 7 bases, and the space between the germline ends is 21 bases. Rearrangement joined TRBV27 to TRBJ2-7; the D region is possibly TRBD1 or TRBD2, each matching across 6 bases. The clonotype was recovered from a boy less than two years old who had a stem cell transplant for SCID, so the T cells may come from the graft donor. This specimen was PBMCs, mostly from graft donor cells, taken 360 days after TCRalphabeta/CD19-depleted stem cell transplant. The CDR3 reads CASCKASGAREQYF. The DNA sequence is TGTGCCAGCTGTAAAGCGTCGGGGGCGCGAGAGCAGTACTTC.